The entry that follows covers one TCR beta chain sequence. The study ran its PCR with 60 Vbeta and 13 Jbeta primers. Measured with immunoSEQ multiplex PCR; TCRdb has only the in-frame clones, and not every one. The table lists 85,000 to 130,000 clones, over 70% of them singletons. The data were taken from a study of cytomegalovirus exposure and HLA in healthy donors. This TCR derives from a male donor in good health and CMV-seropositive. The specimen sequenced was PBMCs.

This chain's CDR3 is CSLWDRGPGSEAFF. The CDR3 DNA reads TGCAGCCTGTGGGACAGGGGGCCGGGTTCTGAAGCTTTCTTT. This chain links TRBV29-1 with TRBJ1-1, with 12 bases aligning to TRBD1. The V and J ends lost 8 bases and 6 bases, in that order; junction bases with no gene match: 10. Germline V gene lookup returns CDR1 SQVTM and CDR2 ANQGSEA. The CDR3 sequence is 14 residues long.